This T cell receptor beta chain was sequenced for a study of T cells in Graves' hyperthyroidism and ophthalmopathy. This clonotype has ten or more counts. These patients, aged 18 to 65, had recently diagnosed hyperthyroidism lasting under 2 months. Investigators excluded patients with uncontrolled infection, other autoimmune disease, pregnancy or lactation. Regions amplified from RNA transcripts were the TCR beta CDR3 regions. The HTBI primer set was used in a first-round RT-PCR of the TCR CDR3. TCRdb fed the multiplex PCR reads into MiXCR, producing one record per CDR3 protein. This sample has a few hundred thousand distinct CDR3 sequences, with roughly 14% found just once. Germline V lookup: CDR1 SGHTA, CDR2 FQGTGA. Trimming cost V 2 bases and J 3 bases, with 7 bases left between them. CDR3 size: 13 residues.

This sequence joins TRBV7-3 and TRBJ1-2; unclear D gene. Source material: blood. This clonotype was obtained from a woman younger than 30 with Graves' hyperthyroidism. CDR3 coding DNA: TGTGCCAGCAGCTTAGCACCCGACTATGGCTACACCTTC. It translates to CASSLAPDYGYTF.